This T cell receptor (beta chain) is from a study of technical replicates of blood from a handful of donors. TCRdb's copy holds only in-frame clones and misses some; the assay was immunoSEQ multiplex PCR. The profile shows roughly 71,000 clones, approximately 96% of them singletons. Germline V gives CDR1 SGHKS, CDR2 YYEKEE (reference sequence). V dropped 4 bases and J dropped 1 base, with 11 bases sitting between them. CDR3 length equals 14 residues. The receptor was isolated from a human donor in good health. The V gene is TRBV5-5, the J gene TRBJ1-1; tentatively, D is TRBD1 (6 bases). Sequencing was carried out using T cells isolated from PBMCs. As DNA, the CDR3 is TGTGCCAGCAGCCGACAGGTGGGGAACACTGAAGCTTTCTTT. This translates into CASSRQVGNTEAFF.